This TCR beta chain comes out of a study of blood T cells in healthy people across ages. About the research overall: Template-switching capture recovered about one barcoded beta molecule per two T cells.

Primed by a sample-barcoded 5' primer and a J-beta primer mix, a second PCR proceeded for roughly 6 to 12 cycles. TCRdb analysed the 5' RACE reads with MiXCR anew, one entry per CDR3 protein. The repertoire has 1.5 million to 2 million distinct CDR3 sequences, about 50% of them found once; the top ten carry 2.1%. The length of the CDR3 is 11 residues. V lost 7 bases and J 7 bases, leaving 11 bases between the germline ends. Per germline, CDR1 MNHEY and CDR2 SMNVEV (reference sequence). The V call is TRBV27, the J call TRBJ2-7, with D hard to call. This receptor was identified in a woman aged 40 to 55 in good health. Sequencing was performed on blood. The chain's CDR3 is CASKGSEEQYF. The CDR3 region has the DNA TGTGCCAGCAAGGGCTCGGAAGAGCAGTACTTC.